The rows below give T cell receptor beta chains drawn from one sample of a study of T cell responses to AZD1222 COVID-19 vaccine. Here immunoSEQ multiplex PCR was the method, and the copy in TCRdb shows in-frame clones only, minus some. The data hold around 160,000 clones, with approximately 90% observed a single time. The sample here was peripheral blood, taken on day 0 of AZD1222 vaccination. The receptors stem from an adult in good health. Each CDR3 is given with its conserved first and last residue. A D gene is named only where the DNA matches it firmly. Clone sizes are given selectively: once, few, many, or a class where the clone is expanded.

V,size,J,D,DNA,CDR3
TRBV11-2,NA,TRBJ1-4,NA,TGTGCCAGCAGCCGGCGGGGCGCCGAAAAACTGTTTTTT,CASSRRGAEKLFF
TRBV7-9,NA,TRBJ1-1,NA,TGTGCCAGCAGCTTAGCCGCCCGGAACACTGAAGCTTTCTTT,CASSLAARNTEAFF
TRBV5-5,once,TRBJ1-1,NA,TGTGCCAGCAGCTTGGAGGGACAAGAGAACACTGAAGCTTTCTTT,CASSLEGQENTEAFF
TRBV5-1,NA,TRBJ1-6,NA,TGCGCCAGCAGCTTGGCAGGGCGCTCACCCCTCCACTTT,CASSLAGRSPLHF
TRBV3-1/TRBV3-2,NA,TRBJ2-7,TRBD1,TGTGCCAGCAGCCTTACAGGGGATAGCGAGCAGTACTTC,CASSLTGDSEQYF
TRBV4-3,NA,TRBJ2-3,TRBD1,TGCGCCAGCAGCCAAGATCCCAGGGCGCGCACAGGGGGGGATACGCAGTATTTT,CASSQDPRARTGGDTQYF
TRBV5-1,NA,TRBJ1-1,NA,TGCGCCAGCAGCTTGGAAGGGTCGAGGGCCGCGGGAACTGAAGCTTTCTTT,CASSLEGSRAAGTEAFF
TRBV4-2,NA,TRBJ2-5,TRBD1,TGTGCCAGCAGCCAAGAATCGGGACAGCGATTAAGGGACCAGTACTTC,CASSQESGQRLRDQYF
TRBV25-1,NA,TRBJ1-1,NA,TGTGCCAGCAGTGAAAACGGGGGACTGGAAGCTTTCTTT,CASSENGGLEAFF
TRBV2,NA,TRBJ1-6,NA,TGTGCCAGCAGTGAGGGACGAGGACTAGACAATTCACCCCTCCACTTT,CASSEGRGLDNSPLHF
TRBV5-1,NA,TRBJ1-4,NA,TGCGCCAGCAGCGGACAGCCGGGGGGTGAAAAACTGTTTTTT,CASSGQPGGEKLFF
TRBV27,NA,TRBJ1-4,NA,TGTGCCAGCAGTTTATTGTACAGTCCTAATGAAAAACTGTTTTTT,CASSLLYSPNEKLFF
TRBV5-1,NA,TRBJ2-5,NA,TGCGCCAGCAGCCCGGACGGTAGAGGGGACCAAGAGACCCAGTACTTC,CASSPDGRGDQETQYF
TRBV6-2/TRBV6-3,NA,TRBJ2-5,NA,TGTGCCAGCAGTTATGGTGCAACGGGGGAGACCCAGTACTTC,CASSYGATGETQYF
TRBV28,NA,TRBJ2-1,TRBD2,TGTGCCAGCAGTGAGGCGGGGGAGGGCCCTGAGCAGTTCTTC,CASSEAGEGPEQFF
TRBV7-8,NA,TRBJ2-7,TRBD2,TGTGCCAGCAGCTTAGTACCTCCCCTAGCGGGAGGCCGGTACTACGAGCAGTACTTC,CASSLVPPLAGGRYYEQYF
TRBV12-3/TRBV12-4,NA,TRBJ2-5,NA,TGTGCCAGCAGTTTTGGTGGTGAAGAGACCCAGTACTTC,CASSFGGEETQYF
TRBV27,NA,TRBJ1-4,NA,TGTGCCAGCAGTTTATCGATGCAATTCTCCGGCTTAAAACTGTTTTTT,CASSLSMQFSGLKLFF
TRBV6-5,NA,TRBJ1-5,TRBD1,TGTGCCAGCAGCCAGACAGGGAGCAATCAGCCCCAGCATTTT,CASSQTGSNQPQHF
TRBV6-2/TRBV6-3,NA,TRBJ1-2,NA,TGTGCCAGCAGTGCGGACCGTGGGACTGGCTACACCTTC,CASSADRGTGYTF
TRBV29-1,NA,TRBJ2-6,TRBD2,TGCAGCGTCCCTACGGGGGGGGTCGGGGCCAACGTCCTGACTTTC,CSVPTGGVGANVLTF
TRBV10-3,NA,TRBJ1-5,NA,TGTGCCATCAGTGAAGGAGGGGGGCCTCAGCCCCAGCATTTT,CAISEGGGPQPQHF
TRBV7-2,NA,TRBJ2-7,NA,TGTGCCAGCAGCCCTCCGGCCGGGACCACGTTTGTCCAGCAGTACTTC,CASSPPAGTTFVQQYF
TRBV3-1/TRBV3-2,NA,TRBJ1-2,NA,TGTGCCAGCAGCCAAGGTCTCTCGAGGCCAGGGAGGACCTTC,CASSQGLSRPGRTF
TRBV27,NA,TRBJ2-7,NA,TGTGCCAGCAGGGAACAGGGATTCTACGAGCAGTACTTC,CASREQGFYEQYF
TRBV4-2,NA,TRBJ1-4,NA,TGTGCCAGCAGCCAAGATGCTGGGGAACCCCTGTTTTTT,CASSQDAGEPLFF
TRBV29-1,NA,TRBJ2-1,NA,TGCAGCGTTGTGTTCAGTTTCTACAATGAGCAGTTCTTC,CSVVFSFYNEQFF
TRBV29-1,NA,TRBJ2-7,NA,TGCAGCGTTTCCCCGACTCTCTCCTACGAGCAGTACTTC,CSVSPTLSYEQYF
TRBV3-1/TRBV3-2,NA,TRBJ2-1,NA,TGTGCCAGCAGCCCCCCGGCGATGTACAGCTCCTACAATGAGCAGTTCTTC,CASSPPAMYSSYNEQFF
TRBV18,NA,TRBJ1-4,NA,TGTGCCAGCTCACCACCGGGTTCACAGGGTTATGAAAAACTGTTTTTT,CASSPPGSQGYEKLFF
TRBV2,NA,TRBJ2-7,TRBD2,TGTGCCAGCAGTTTTAGCGGGGCCCTATCCTACGAGCAGTACTTC,CASSFSGALSYEQYF
TRBV4-1,NA,TRBJ2-3,NA,TGCGCCAGCAGCCAAGTCCTAGTAGCAGATACGCAGTATTTT,CASSQVLVADTQYF
TRBV12-3/TRBV12-4,once,TRBJ2-7,NA,TGTGCCAGCAGGTCCCAGGGTTACGAGCAGTACTTC,CASRSQGYEQYF
TRBV14,NA,TRBJ2-1,TRBD2,TGTGCCAGCAGCCAAGATCTCGGAGCGGGAGAGAGTCTCCAGTTCTTC,CASSQDLGAGESLQFF
TRBV12-3/TRBV12-4,NA,TRBJ1-3,NA,TGTGCCAGCAGTTTAGGCTCTGGAAACACCATATATTTT,CASSLGSGNTIYF
TRBV12-3/TRBV12-4,NA,TRBJ2-1,NA,TGTGCCAGCAAAGCCGGGCCCAGCCATGAGCAGTTCTTC,CASKAGPSHEQFF
TRBV27,once,TRBJ1-5,NA,TGTGCCAGCAGGGAAGGGGCCTTTACAGGGAGTGGACAGCCCCAGCATTTT,CASREGAFTGSGQPQHF
TRBV10-3,NA,TRBJ1-2,NA,TGTGCCATCAAACCGGAGAACTATGGCTACACCTTC,CAIKPENYGYTF
TRBV20-1,NA,TRBJ2-3,TRBD2,TGCAGTGCTAGTGGGGGACTAGCGGGGGGAACCACAGATACGCAGTATTTT,CSASGGLAGGTTDTQYF
TRBV7-8,NA,TRBJ2-1,TRBD2,TGTGCCAGCAGCCAGGGAGGGGTTGAGCAGTTCTTC,CASSQGGVEQFF
TRBV4-3,NA,TRBJ2-4,TRBD2,TGCGCCAGCAGCCAAGGAGGGGTAGCGGGGGACATTCAGTACTTC,CASSQGGVAGDIQYF
TRBV3-1/TRBV3-2,NA,TRBJ2-3,TRBD2,TGTGCCAGCAGCCAAGAGATCGCTAGCGGGCGCCCAGATACGCAGTATTTT,CASSQEIASGRPDTQYF
TRBV24-1,NA,TRBJ2-1,TRBD2,TGTGCCACCAGTGATTTGTCTAGCGGATTATACAATGAGCAGTTCTTC,CATSDLSSGLYNEQFF
TRBV4-1,once,TRBJ2-7,NA,TGCGCCAGCAGCCAAGAGAAGGGCGCCCCCTACGAGCAGTACTTC,CASSQEKGAPYEQYF
TRBV5-6,NA,TRBJ1-2,TRBD1,TGTGCCAGCAGCCGTACAGGGGGCAGCTATGGCTACACCTTC,CASSRTGGSYGYTF
TRBV29-1,once,TRBJ1-5,TRBD1,TGCAGCGCGGGACAGGGTCAGCCCCAGCATTTT,CSAGQGQPQHF
TRBV18,NA,TRBJ1-5,NA,TGTGCCAGCTCAGAGGCAGCGGGAGATCAGCCCCAGCATTTT,CASSEAAGDQPQHF
TRBV7-9,NA,TRBJ2-3,TRBD2,TGTGCCAGCAGCTTATTTGTGGCGGGAGGGACAGATACGCAGTATTTT,CASSLFVAGGTDTQYF
TRBV5-6,NA,TRBJ1-2,NA,TGTGCCAGCAGCTTAACTCAGCGTGGCTACACCTTC,CASSLTQRGYTF
TRBV7-2,NA,TRBJ2-7,NA,TGTGCCAGCAGTCTGACAGGCGGTAGCTCCTACGAGCAGTACTTC,CASSLTGGSSYEQYF
TRBV12-3/TRBV12-4,NA,TRBJ1-1,NA,TGTGCCAGCAGTTTCCAGTCTACCACTGAAGCTTTCTTT,CASSFQSTTEAFF
TRBV7-2,NA,TRBJ2-3,NA,TGTGCCAGCAGCTTGTACACAGATACGCAGTATTTT,CASSLYTDTQYF
TRBV6-6,NA,TRBJ2-7,NA,TGTGCCACCCCCGAAAGGCCCTACGAGCAGTACTTC,CATPERPYEQYF
TRBV29-1,NA,TRBJ2-3,NA,TGCAGCGTTGAAGGAAGGGGGGGATTCGGCACAGATACGCAGTATTTT,CSVEGRGGFGTDTQYF
TRBV7-9,NA,TRBJ1-4,NA,TGTGCCAGCAGCTTTCTAGGGCGAGGGGCAACTAATGAAAAACTGTTTTTT,CASSFLGRGATNEKLFF